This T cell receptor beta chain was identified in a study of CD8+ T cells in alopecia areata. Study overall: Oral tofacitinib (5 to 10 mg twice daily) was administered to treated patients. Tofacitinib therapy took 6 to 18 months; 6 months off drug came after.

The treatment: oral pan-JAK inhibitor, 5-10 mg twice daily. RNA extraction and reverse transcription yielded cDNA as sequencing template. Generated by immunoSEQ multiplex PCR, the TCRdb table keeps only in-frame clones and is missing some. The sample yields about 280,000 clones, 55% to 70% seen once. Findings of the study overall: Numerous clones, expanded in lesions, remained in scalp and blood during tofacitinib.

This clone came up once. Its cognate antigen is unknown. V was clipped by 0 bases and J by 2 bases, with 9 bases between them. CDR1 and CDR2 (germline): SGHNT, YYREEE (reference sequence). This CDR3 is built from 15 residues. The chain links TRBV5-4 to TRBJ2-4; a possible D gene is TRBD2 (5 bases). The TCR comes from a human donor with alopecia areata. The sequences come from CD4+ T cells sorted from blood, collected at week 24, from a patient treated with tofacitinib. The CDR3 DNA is TGTGCCAGCAGCTTGGAGTCGGGGACCAAAAACATTCAGTACTTC. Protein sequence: CASSLESGTKNIQYF.